This T cell receptor (beta chain) derives from a study of control samples from healthy donors and cancer patients. Profiled with immunoSEQ multiplex PCR; TCRdb holds only in-frame clones, not every one. The table includes some 90,000 clones, about nine tenths detected once. V was clipped by 6 bases and J by 0 bases, with 15 bases between them. The CDR3 extends over 15 amino acids. Germline values: CDR1 MNHEY, CDR2 SVGAGI. Specimen: blood. The chain couples TRBV6-5 to TRBJ2-7; a weak D match, TRBD1 (6 bases). The source of this sequence is a woman under 40 in good health. CDR3 nucleotide sequence: TGTGCCAGCAGGGTTGACAGGCTTAACTCCTACGAGCAGTACTTC. Translation: CASRVDRLNSYEQYF.